This is a list of T cell receptor beta chains from one sample in a study of OX40 agonist ivuxolimab in advanced cancers. Clones were read by immunoSEQ multiplex PCR, and TCRdb kept only the in-frame ones, dropping some. Of some 130,000 clones in the sample, about nine tenths are singletons; the top ten hold roughly 0.99%. The sequencing used CD4+ or CD8+ T cells sorted from blood, collected in a trial of the OX40 agonist ivuxolimab. The receptors were gathered from an adult with an advanced solid tumor such as melanoma, head and neck, liver or kidney cancer. Both conserved end residues are part of each CDR3. A D gene is named only where the DNA matches it firmly. Expanded clones are given a class, and other clones once, few, many or no size at all.

J: TRBJ1-4
size: .
D: .
V: TRBV6-5
DNA: TGTGCCAGCAGAGAGACAGGATACGCAAAACTGTTTTTT
CDR3: CASRETGYAKLFF

J: TRBJ1-5
size: .
D: TRBD1
V: TRBV6-5
DNA: TGTGCCAGCAGGCCGTGGACAGGGGAGGACCAGCCCCAGCATTTT
CDR3: CASRPWTGEDQPQHF

J: TRBJ1-2
size: .
D: .
V: TRBV6-1
DNA: TGTGCCAGCAGTGAAGCGCACGCTAACTATGGCTACACCTTC
CDR3: CASSEAHANYGYTF

J: TRBJ1-4
size: once
D: .
V: TRBV20-1
DNA: TGCAGTGCTGGGTACGGGGAAAAACTGTTTTTT
CDR3: CSAGYGEKLFF

J: TRBJ1-2
size: .
D: .
V: TRBV7-2
DNA: TGTGCCAGCAGCTTACGCCTGACGAACCCAACCCTTAACTATGGCTACACCTTC
CDR3: CASSLRLTNPTLNYGYTF

J: TRBJ2-1
size: once
D: .
V: TRBV27
DNA: TGTGCCAGCAGGGTTACAGACTACGAGGGCAATGAGCAGTTCTTC
CDR3: CASRVTDYEGNEQFF

J: TRBJ2-1
size: .
D: TRBD1
V: TRBV10-3
DNA: TGTGCCATCAGTCCAGGGACAGGGTACAATGAGCAGTTCTTC
CDR3: CAISPGTGYNEQFF

J: TRBJ2-7
size: .
D: .
V: TRBV18
DNA: TGTGCCAGCTCACCGGGGGGTTACTACGAGCAGTACTTC
CDR3: CASSPGGYYEQYF

J: TRBJ2-1
size: .
D: TRBD1
V: TRBV4-2
DNA: TGTGCCAGCAGCCAGGGACAGGGAGGGTCCGATGAGCAGTTCTTC
CDR3: CASSQGQGGSDEQFF

J: TRBJ2-1
size: .
D: .
V: TRBV19
DNA: TGTGCCAGTAGTATAAGAACAGATCCATCCTACAATGAGCAGTTCTTC
CDR3: CASSIRTDPSYNEQFF

J: TRBJ2-2
size: .
D: TRBD2
V: TRBV5-1
DNA: TGCGCCAGCACCCTTAGCGGGTCGAACACCGGGGAGCTGTTTTTT
CDR3: CASTLSGSNTGELFF

J: TRBJ1-5
size: once
D: .
V: TRBV28
DNA: TGTGCCAGCAGTGCTCACCCGGGACAAAATCAGCCCCAGCATTTT
CDR3: CASSAHPGQNQPQHF

J: TRBJ1-1
size: .
D: .
V: TRBV25-1
DNA: TGTGCCAGCAAGCGGGGAGGGAACACTGAAGCTTTCTTT
CDR3: CASKRGGNTEAFF

J: TRBJ1-2
size: .
D: .
V: TRBV11-3
DNA: TGTGCCAGCAGCCTCTCGGTTTCGGTGGATGTTGGCTACACCTTC
CDR3: CASSLSVSVDVGYTF

J: TRBJ1-6
size: once
D: TRBD1
V: TRBV5-4
DNA: TGTGCCGGGACAGCCGAGAGGAATAATTCACCCCTCCACTTT
CDR3: CAGTAERNNSPLHF

J: TRBJ2-5
size: .
D: .
V: TRBV7-6
DNA: TGTGCTAGCAGCTTAGTAGGGGAAAACCTGGACTGGGAGACCCAGTACTTC
CDR3: CASSLVGENLDWETQYF

J: TRBJ2-7
size: .
D: TRBD2
V: TRBV9
DNA: TGTGCCAGCAGCGTAGGGGGCGGGAGTGTGGGCGAGCAGTACTTC
CDR3: CASSVGGGSVGEQYF

J: TRBJ1-3
size: .
D: .
V: TRBV6-6
DNA: TGTGCCAGCAGTCCGGACACTCTAAACACCATATATTTT
CDR3: CASSPDTLNTIYF

J: TRBJ2-3
size: .
D: TRBD2
V: TRBV5-6
DNA: TGTGCCAGCAGCTTCGCGGGAGAAGGAACAGATACGCAGTATTTT
CDR3: CASSFAGEGTDTQYF

J: TRBJ1-1
size: .
D: .
V: TRBV7-9
DNA: TGTGCCAGCAGTTCGTGGGGGGCTGAAGCTTTCTTT
CDR3: CASSSWGAEAFF

J: TRBJ2-1
size: .
D: .
V: TRBV7-2
DNA: TGTGCCAGCAGCTTAGAGGGTCGGGGGGCGCGGAATGAGCAGTTCTTC
CDR3: CASSLEGRGARNEQFF

J: TRBJ2-3
size: .
D: .
V: TRBV29-1
DNA: TGCAGCGTGTCCTTGGGGTATGGGACAGATACGCAGTATTTT
CDR3: CSVSLGYGTDTQYF

J: TRBJ1-5
size: .
D: .
V: TRBV18
DNA: TGTGCCAGCTCACCCGGGGAGGACCAGCCCCAGCATTTT
CDR3: CASSPGEDQPQHF

J: TRBJ2-5
size: .
D: TRBD1
V: TRBV25-1
DNA: TGTGCCAGCTCTAGTCTAACAGGGGGCACTGAGACCCAGTACTTC
CDR3: CASSSLTGGTETQYF

J: TRBJ2-3
size: .
D: .
V: TRBV19
DNA: TGTGCCAGTAAAGGCCTTAGCGGAGGGTGGGATACGCAGTATTTT
CDR3: CASKGLSGGWDTQYF

J: TRBJ2-1
size: .
D: TRBD2
V: TRBV11-2
DNA: TGTGCCAGCAGCTTAGGGCTTAGCGGGAGTTACAATGAGCAGTTCTTC
CDR3: CASSLGLSGSYNEQFF

J: TRBJ2-2
size: .
D: .
V: TRBV12-5
DNA: TGTGCTAGTGGTTTTAATACCCTTAGGGGCGGGGAGCTGTTTTTT
CDR3: CASGFNTLRGGELFF

J: TRBJ2-7
size: .
D: .
V: TRBV5-8
DNA: TGTGCCAGCAGCTTGTACGCCGAGCAGTACTTC
CDR3: CASSLYAEQYF

J: TRBJ2-7
size: .
D: .
V: TRBV6-6
DNA: TGTGCCAGCAGTCAGACGGGACAAGCCTACGAGCAGTACTTC
CDR3: CASSQTGQAYEQYF

J: TRBJ1-6
size: .
D: .
V: TRBV9
DNA: TGTGCCAGCAGCCCTCGTGCCGGCGCTAATTCACCCCTCCACTTT
CDR3: CASSPRAGANSPLHF

J: TRBJ1-1
size: .
D: .
V: TRBV11-2
DNA: TGTGCCAGCAGCCCCAGTTCCGTGAACACTGAAGCTTTCTTT
CDR3: CASSPSSVNTEAFF

J: TRBJ2-7
size: .
D: TRBD1
V: TRBV28
DNA: TGTGCCAGCATGGCGACAGGGACATACGAGCAGTACTTC
CDR3: CASMATGTYEQYF

J: TRBJ1-5
size: .
D: .
V: TRBV6-6
DNA: TGTGCCAGCAGTTACACAGAGTCTAATCAGCCCCAGCATTTT
CDR3: CASSYTESNQPQHF

J: TRBJ2-2
size: .
D: TRBD2
V: TRBV5-1
DNA: TGCGCCAGCAGCAAAAGCGGGAGCGACACCGGGGAGCTGTTTTTT
CDR3: CASSKSGSDTGELFF

J: TRBJ2-3
size: .
D: .
V: TRBV7-9
DNA: TGTGCCAGCAGCTTACGGGAGTCGGTGGTATATACGCAGTATTTT
CDR3: CASSLRESVVYTQYF

J: TRBJ1-5
size: .
D: .
V: TRBV28
DNA: TGTGCCAGCAGTTTCTCGGTGGGGAATCAGCCCCAGCATTTT
CDR3: CASSFSVGNQPQHF

J: TRBJ2-7
size: .
D: .
V: TRBV11-2
DNA: TGTGCCAGCAGCCTAGCCTACGAGCAGTACTTC
CDR3: CASSLAYEQYF

J: TRBJ1-2
size: .
D: .
V: TRBV18
DNA: TGTGCCAGCTCACCCCCGGAAAGAACACGGACGGCCTATGGCTACACCTTC
CDR3: CASSPPERTRTAYGYTF

J: TRBJ2-7
size: .
D: .
V: TRBV28
DNA: TGTGCCAGCAGTAGACTGCCTACCTACGAGCAGTACTTC
CDR3: CASSRLPTYEQYF

J: TRBJ1-3
size: .
D: .
V: TRBV7-3
DNA: TGTGCCAGCAGCGCCCAGGACGCCGGAAACACCATATATTTT
CDR3: CASSAQDAGNTIYF